These 27 T cell receptor beta chains share one sample of origin, sequenced in a study of CD8 T cells in Susac syndrome. After extraction with the RNeasy kit, about 0.45 to 1 ug of the RNA was reverse transcribed using random hexamers. Each CDR3 protein gets one entry after TCRdb re-called the immunoSEQ multiplex PCR reads with MiXCR. Here the sample spans some 160,000 distinct CDR3 sequences, approximately 95% being singletons. Sequenced sample: CD8+ T cells from PBMCs. Every receptor here comes from a human donor with multiple sclerosis.

The J gene is TRBJ2-5, the V gene TRBV4-1; 8 bases agree with TRBD2. The J segment lost 3 bases and the V segment lost 1 base, leaving 7 bases of the junction unmatched. The CDR3 sequence is 16 residues long. Per the germline V gene, CDR1 is MGHRA and CDR2 is YSYEKL. CDR3 sequence reads: CASSQVGRGGKETQYF. CDR3 nucleotides: TGCGCCAGCAGCCAAGTCGGACGGGGGGGAAAAGAGACCCAGTACTTC.

V and J are TRBV2 and TRBJ2-7, with unresolved D. The CDR3 consists of 10 residues. V gave up 8 bases and J gave up 3 bases, with 5 bases separating them. The germline CDR1 and CDR2 sequences are SNHLY and FYNNEI. The CDR3 loop reads CASGVYEQYF. As DNA, the CDR3 is TGTGCCAGCGGAGTCTACGAGCAGTACTTC. The full variable domain, its missing parts supplied by reference TRBV2 and TRBJ2-7, is EPEVTQTPSHQVTQMGQEVILRCVPISNHLYFYWYRQILGQKVEFLVSFYNNEISEKSEIFDDQFSVERPDGSNFTLKIRSTKLEDSAMYFCASGVYEQYFGPGTRLTVT.

This clonotype showed up just a few times. The J gene is TRBJ2-2, the V gene TRBV5-6; D gene ambiguous. With 4 bases removed from V and 5 bases from J, the gap between germline ends came to 6 bases. Per germline, CDR1 SGHDT and CDR2 YYEEEE. This CDR3 has 12 residues. In nucleotides, the CDR3 is TGTGCCAGCAGCGAGATTACCGGGGAGCTGTTTTTT. As protein: CASSEITGELFF.

The chain couples TRBV29-1 to TRBJ1-2, with a weak D call TRBD1 (6 bases). Trimming stripped 4 bases from V and 7 bases from J, with 16 bases between. Germline V gene lookup returns CDR1 SQVTM and CDR2 ANQGSEA. The CDR3 has 13 residues. CDR3 sequence: CSVGGTREGGYTF. CDR3 nucleotides: TGCAGCGTTGGAGGGACAAGGGAAGGTGGCTACACCTTC.

The chain recombines TRBV20-1 with TRBJ2-3; D gene uncertain. This CDR3 is built from 14 residues. Between the trimmed V and J ends, which lost 1 base and 2 bases, there was a span of 10 bases. CDR1 is DFQATT and CDR2 is SNEGSKA in the germline V gene (reference sequence). CDR3 sequence: CSARGNYHTDTQYF. The CDR3 DNA follows: TGCAGTGCTAGAGGGAACTACCACACAGATACGCAGTATTTT.

The chain is built from TRBV6-5 and TRBJ2-6, with D possibly being TRBD1 (6 bases). Trimming left V 2 bases short and J 0 bases short, with 14 bases between. Looked up from germline, CDR1 is MNHEY and CDR2 is SVGAGI. The CDR3 runs to 18 residues. The CDR3: CASSYQGPPPSGANVLTF. CDR3 bases: TGTGCCAGCAGTTACCAGGGGCCCCCCCCCTCTGGGGCCAACGTCCTGACTTTC.

The chain carries TRBV10-3 and TRBJ2-3; 8 nucleotides match TRBD2. V lost 3 bases to trimming and J lost 6 bases; unmatched junction nucleotides: 5. The CDR3 covers 14 residues. The germline gives CDR1 ENHRY, CDR2 SYGVKD. Here the CDR3 reads CAISDSGDEDTQYF. The CDR3 DNA sequence: TGTGCCATCAGTGATAGCGGGGATGAGGATACGCAGTATTTT.

This clonotype appeared once. V and J are TRBV27 and TRBJ2-1, with unresolved D. V lost 3 bases and J lost 7, with 10 bases in between. Germline V gives CDR1 MNHEY, CDR2 SMNVEV (reference sequence). The CDR3 sequence is 13 residues long. CDR3 region: CASSLTRRNEQFF. The CDR3 coding sequence is TGTGCCAGCAGTTTGACAAGAAGGAATGAGCAGTTCTTC.

The chain couples TRBV3-1 to TRBJ2-1; D remains unclear. Trimming shortened V by 3 bases and J by 8 bases, and 8 bases separated the two germline ends. The germline V gene encodes CDR1 LGHDT and CDR2 YNNKEL (reference sequence). The CDR3 runs 12 residues. CDR3 sequence (DNA): TGTGCCAGCAGCCATTTGTACTATGAGCAGTTCTTC. Translation: CASSHLYYEQFF.

The V call is TRBV2, the J call TRBJ2-7, with 7 bases lining up with TRBD1. Trimming took 7 bases from V and 4 from J; bases not matched to a gene: 4. Germline V gives CDR1 SNHLY, CDR2 FYNNEI. This CDR3 has 12 amino acids. The CDR3 is CASTGRGYEQYF. CDR3 in DNA: TGTGCCAGCACCGGCAGGGGGTACGAGCAGTACTTC.

The chain couples TRBV20-1 to TRBJ1-5; no clear D gene. Germline-derived CDR1 and CDR2 are DFQATT and SNEGSKA (reference sequence). The CDR3 covers 13 residues. The germline V and J ends were trimmed by 4 bases and 6 bases, with 13 bases remaining between them. The CDR3 reads CSATVGEVQPQHF. Here the CDR3 DNA reads TGCAGTGCTACTGTGGGTGAAGTTCAGCCCCAGCATTTT.

The genes are TRBV7-9 and TRBJ2-5; D is uncertain. V lost 10 bases, J lost 3 bases, and 18 bases lay in between. CDR1 is SEHNR and CDR2 is FQNEAQ in the germline V gene (reference sequence). The CDR3 is made up of 14 amino acids. The CDR3 here is CATRQGIVEETQYF. The CDR3 coding sequence is TGTGCCACGAGGCAAGGAATTGTAGAAGAGACCCAGTACTTC.

The gene calls are TRBV11-2 and TRBJ2-5; D unresolved. The germline gives CDR1 SGHAT, CDR2 FQNNGV. V was trimmed by 0 bases and J by 4 bases, leaving 9 bases between them. The CDR3 spans 14 residues. Written as DNA, the CDR3 is TGTGCCAGCAGCTTAGAGGGATTAGGAGAGACCCAGTACTTC. Its translation: CASSLEGLGETQYF. Combining the CDR3 with reference TRBV11-2 and TRBJ2-5 gives the whole variable domain EAGVAQSPRYKIIEKRQSVAFWCNPISGHATLYWYQQILGQGPKLLIQFQNNGVVDDSQLPKDRFSAERLKGVDSTLKIQPAKLEDSAVYLCASSLEGLGETQYFGPGTRLLVL.

The V gene is TRBV28, the J gene TRBJ2-2; D may be TRBD1 or TRBD2 (6 bases each). Per the germline V gene, CDR1 is MDHEN and CDR2 is SYDVKM. The CDR3 is made up of 14 amino acids. Trimming cost V 10 bases and J 6 bases, with 18 bases left between them. The CDR3 protein is CAIEKGGVPGELFF. CDR3 nucleotides: TGTGCCATCGAGAAGGGGGGAGTCCCCGGGGAGCTGTTTTTT.

The V gene is TRBV29-1, the J gene TRBJ2-7; no clear D. This CDR3 is 15 amino acids long. Germline CDR1 reads SQVTM; CDR2 reads ANQGSEA. V lost 6 bases and J 0 bases, leaving 18 bases between the germline ends. CDR3 region: CSVDRERASSYEQYF. The CDR3 region has the DNA TGCAGCGTAGATCGCGAGCGAGCCAGCTCCTACGAGCAGTACTTC.

The V call is TRBV30, the J call TRBJ1-4; no firm D call. This CDR3 spans 14 amino acids. Germline V gives CDR1 GTSNPN, CDR2 SVGIG (reference sequence). CDR3 region: CPLPRPVGREKLFF. The CDR3 DNA reads as TGTCCACTTCCAAGACCTGTAGGACGTGAAAAACTGTTTTTT. The full variable domain, completed using reference TRBV30 and TRBJ1-4, is SQTIHQWPATLVQPVGSPLSLECTVEGTSNPNLYWYRQAAGRGLQLLFYSVGIGQISSEVPQNLSASRPQDRQFILSSKKLLLSDSGFYLCPLPRPVGREKLFFGSGTQLSVL.

The V gene is TRBV9, the J gene TRBJ2-1; D unclear. Trimming removed 0 bases from V and 7 bases from J, with 5 bases in between. In germline, CDR1 is SGDLS, CDR2 YYNGEE. The CDR3 covers 12 residues. CDR3 nucleotide sequence: TGTGCCAGCAGCGTAGTAGAAAATGAGCAGTTCTTC. Its translation is CASSVVENEQFF.

This chain uses TRBV29-1 with TRBJ2-5; 11 nucleotides line up with TRBD2. Germline V gives CDR1 SQVTM, CDR2 ANQGSEA. The CDR3 has 15 residues. V trimming: 4 bases; J trimming: 2 bases; junction bases outside the gene matches: 6. Here the CDR3 DNA reads TGCAGCGTTGCCCCTAGCGGGGGGACACAAGAGACCCAGTACTTC. Its translation is CSVAPSGGTQETQYF.

The chain combines TRBV2 with TRBJ2-5, with 12 bases matching TRBD2. The CDR3 is 17 residues long. Germline loops: CDR1 SNHLY, CDR2 FYNNEI. Trimming cost V 3 bases and J 0 bases; bases outside gene matches: 5. The CDR3 reads CASSDTGLAGYQETQYF. As DNA, the CDR3 is TGTGCCAGCAGTGATACAGGACTAGCGGGATACCAAGAGACCCAGTACTTC.

This chain links TRBV27 with TRBJ2-3; weak D call: TRBD1 (6 bases). Trimming removed 8 bases from V and 1 base from J, with 19 bases in between. This CDR3 contains 16 residues. Germline values: CDR1 MNHEY, CDR2 SMNVEV (reference sequence). The CDR3 is CASRKGQGIRTDTQYF. CDR3 in DNA: TGTGCCAGCCGCAAAGGCCAGGGGATTCGCACAGATACGCAGTATTTT.

V gene TRBV20-1 combines with J gene TRBJ2-7; 13 bases are a match to TRBD2. J lost 3 bases, V lost 3 bases, and 5 bases had no gene match. This CDR3 contains 15 residues. Germline CDR1 is DFQATT and CDR2 is SNEGSKA (reference sequence). DNA of the CDR3: TGCAGTGCTAGGACTAGCGGGGGGCAGATCTACGAGCAGTACTTC. Its translation: CSARTSGGQIYEQYF.

The rearrangement uses TRBV12-3 or TRBV12-4 and TRBJ2-3, with 11 bases lining up with TRBD2. Trimming removed 5 bases from V and 4 bases from J; junction bases left unmatched: 2. The CDR3 sequence is 14 residues long. CDR3 sequence: CASSVSGGADTQYF. The CDR3 nucleotides read TGTGCCAGCAGTGTTAGCGGGGGGGCAGATACGCAGTATTTT.

The chain joins TRBV12-3 or TRBV12-4 to TRBJ1-1; no clear D. The V and J ends lost 3 bases and 8 bases respectively, with 7 bases between them. The CDR3 has 11 residues. The CDR3 reads CASSFLQEAFF. CDR3 in DNA: TGTGCCAGCAGTTTTTTACAGGAAGCTTTCTTT.

The CDR3 DNA reads TGTGCCAGCAGCTTGCGGGACGGAGTTGATGGCTACACCTTC. It yields the protein CASSLRDGVDGYTF. The chain combines TRBV5-4 with TRBJ1-2; possible D gene TRBD1, 5 bases. This CDR3 is 14 amino acids long. V dropped 1 base and J dropped 6 bases, with 13 bases sitting between them. Germline V gives CDR1 SGHNT, CDR2 YYREEE (reference sequence). The whole variable domain, remainder taken from reference TRBV5-4 and TRBJ1-2, is ETGVTQSPTHLIKTRGQQVTLRCSSQSGHNTVSWYQQALGQGPQFIFQYYREEENGRGNFPPRFSGLQFPNYSSELNVNALELDDSALYLCASSLRDGVDGYTFGSGTRLTVV.

The genes are TRBV18 and TRBJ2-7, with D possibly TRBD2 on 6 matching bases. The length of the CDR3 is 14 residues. The V end was cut by 1 base, the J end by 3 bases, with 10 bases between. The V gene's germline CDR1 is KGHSH and CDR2 LQKENI. The CDR3 DNA reads as TGTGCCAGCTCACCACGGGACTTTAACTACGAGCAGTACTTC. This gives the protein CASSPRDFNYEQYF. Variable domain in full (rest from reference TRBV18 and TRBJ2-7): NAGVMQNPRHLVRRRGQEARLRCSPMKGHSHVYWYRQLPEEGLKFMVYLQKENIIDESGMPKERFSAEFPKEGPSILRIQQVVRGDSAAYFCASSPRDFNYEQYFGPGTRLTVT.

This chain connects TRBV27 to TRBJ2-5, with 7 bases aligning to TRBD1. This CDR3 has 14 amino acids. J lost 4 bases, V lost 3 bases, and 5 bases had no gene match. Germline V gene lookup returns CDR1 MNHEY and CDR2 SMNVEV (reference sequence). Here the CDR3 DNA reads TGTGCCAGCAGTTTCCGGGACAGCGGAGAGACCCAGTACTTC. Its protein product is CASSFRDSGETQYF.

V usage is TRBV12-3 or TRBV12-4 and J usage is TRBJ2-2; D call uncertain. V lost 6 bases and J lost 8, with 16 bases in between. This CDR3 is built from 14 residues. The CDR3 DNA reads TGTGCCAGCAGCTCGGGTGGCGTGAGAGGGGAGCTGTTTTTT. It specifies CASSSGGVRGELFF.